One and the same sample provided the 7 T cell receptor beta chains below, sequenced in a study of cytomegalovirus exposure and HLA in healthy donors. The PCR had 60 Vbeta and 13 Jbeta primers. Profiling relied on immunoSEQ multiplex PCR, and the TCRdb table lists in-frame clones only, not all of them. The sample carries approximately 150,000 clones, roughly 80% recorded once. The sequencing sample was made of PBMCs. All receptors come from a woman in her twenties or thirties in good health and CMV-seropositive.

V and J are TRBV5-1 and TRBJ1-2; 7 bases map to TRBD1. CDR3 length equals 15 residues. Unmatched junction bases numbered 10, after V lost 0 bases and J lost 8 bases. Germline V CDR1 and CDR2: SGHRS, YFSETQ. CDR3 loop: CASSLGDSLARGYTF. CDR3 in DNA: TGCGCCAGCAGCTTGGGGGACAGTCTAGCGCGCGGCTACACCTTC. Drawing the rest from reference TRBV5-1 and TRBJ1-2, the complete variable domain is KAGVTQTPRYLIKTRGQQVTLSCSPISGHRSVSWYQQTPGQGLQFLFEYFSETQRNKGNFPGRFSGRQFSNSRSEMNVSTLELGDSALYLCASSLGDSLARGYTFGSGTRLTVV.

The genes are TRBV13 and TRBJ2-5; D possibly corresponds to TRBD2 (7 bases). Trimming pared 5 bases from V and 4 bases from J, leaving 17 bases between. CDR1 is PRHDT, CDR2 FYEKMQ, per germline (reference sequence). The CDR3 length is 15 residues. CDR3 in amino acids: CASSPQGGAGETQYF. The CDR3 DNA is TGTGCCAGCAGCCCGCAAGGGGGGGCAGGAGAGACCCAGTACTTC.

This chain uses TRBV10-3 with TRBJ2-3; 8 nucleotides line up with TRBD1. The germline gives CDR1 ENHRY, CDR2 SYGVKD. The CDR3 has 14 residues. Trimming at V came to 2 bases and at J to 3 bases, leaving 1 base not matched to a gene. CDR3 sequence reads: CAISEGQGTDTQYF. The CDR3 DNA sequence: TGTGCCATCAGTGAGGGACAGGGTACAGATACGCAGTATTTT.

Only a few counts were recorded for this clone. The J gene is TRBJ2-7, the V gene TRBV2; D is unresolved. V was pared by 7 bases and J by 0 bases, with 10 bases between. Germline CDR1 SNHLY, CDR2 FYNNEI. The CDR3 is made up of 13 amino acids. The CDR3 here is CASTVHSSYEQYF. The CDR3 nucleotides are TGTGCCAGCACTGTCCACAGCTCCTACGAGCAGTACTTC.

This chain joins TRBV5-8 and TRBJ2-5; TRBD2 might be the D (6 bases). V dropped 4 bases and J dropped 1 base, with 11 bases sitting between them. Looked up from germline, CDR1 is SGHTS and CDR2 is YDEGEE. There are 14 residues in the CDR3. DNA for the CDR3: TGTGCCAGCAGCCTCGGGACTCTCCAAGAGACCCAGTACTTC. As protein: CASSLGTLQETQYF. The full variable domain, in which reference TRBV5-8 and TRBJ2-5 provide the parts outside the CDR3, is EAGVTQSPTHLIKTRGQQATLRCSPISGHTSVYWYQQALGLGLQFLLWYDEGEERNRGNFPPRFSGRQFPNYSSELNVNALELEDSALYLCASSLGTLQETQYFGPGTRLLVL.

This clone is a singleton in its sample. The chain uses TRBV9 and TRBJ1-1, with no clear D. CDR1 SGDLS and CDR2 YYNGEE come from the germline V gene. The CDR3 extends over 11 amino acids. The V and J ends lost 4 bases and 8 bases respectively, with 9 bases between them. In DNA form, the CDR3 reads TGTGCCAGCAGCCCTACAGAAGAAGCTTTCTTT. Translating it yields CASSPTEEAFF.

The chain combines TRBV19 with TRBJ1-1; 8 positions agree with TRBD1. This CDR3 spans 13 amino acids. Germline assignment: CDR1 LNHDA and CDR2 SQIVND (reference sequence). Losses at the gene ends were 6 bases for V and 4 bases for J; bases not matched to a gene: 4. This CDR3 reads CASSGQGVTEAFF. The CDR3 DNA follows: TGTGCCAGTAGCGGACAGGGAGTCACTGAAGCTTTCTTT. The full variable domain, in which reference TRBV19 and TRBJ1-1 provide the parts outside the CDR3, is DGGITQSPKYLFRKEGQNVTLSCEQNLNHDAMYWYRQDPGQGLRLIYYSQIVNDFQKGDIAEGYSVSREKKESFPLTVTSAQKNPTAFYLCASSGQGVTEAFFGQGTRLTVV.